One sample yielded the 13 T cell receptor beta chains listed below, sequenced in a study of brain T cells in children with intractable seizures. The protocol was immunoSEQ multiplex PCR, while the TCRdb copy is restricted to in-frame clones and leaves out a portion. The sample holds approximately 60,000 clones, roughly 95% seen once. This specimen consisted of peripheral blood, obtained at surgery. The source of these receptors is a boy under two years old with focal cortical dysplasia and intractable seizures.

This chain links TRBV13 with TRBJ2-2, with unresolved D. The V and J ends lost 2 bases and 8 bases respectively, with 6 bases between them. The CDR3 extends over 12 amino acids. In germline, CDR1 is PRHDT, CDR2 FYEKMQ (reference sequence). This CDR3 reads CASSLYPGELFF. DNA of the CDR3: TGTGCCAGCAGCTTATATCCGGGGGAGCTGTTTTTT.

About this clone itself: Other DNA sequences in this specimen translate into the identical CDR3. This sequence joins TRBV2 and TRBJ2-5; no clear D. CDR3 length: 10 residues. The V end was cut by 4 bases, the J end by 7 bases, with 4 bases between. CDR1 and CDR2 (germline): SNHLY, FYNNEI. The CDR3 sequence: CASSAGTQYF. CDR3 sequence (DNA): TGTGCCAGCAGTGCCGGGACCCAGTACTTC. The whole variable domain, remainder taken from reference TRBV2 and TRBJ2-5, is EPEVTQTPSHQVTQMGQEVILRCVPISNHLYFYWYRQILGQKVEFLVSFYNNEISEKSEIFDDQFSVERPDGSNFTLKIRSTKLEDSAMYFCASSAGTQYFGPGTRLLVL.

The chain joins TRBV6-5 to TRBJ2-7; the D gene is possibly TRBD2 (6 bases). Germline assignment: CDR1 MNHEY and CDR2 SVGAGI. V gave up 7 bases and J gave up 7 bases, with 17 bases separating them. There are 13 residues in the CDR3. CDR3 in DNA: TGTGCCAGCACCCAGGGATTGACTAGAGAGCAGTACTTC. This sequence encodes CASTQGLTREQYF.

This rearrangement joins TRBV7-9 to TRBJ2-7; TRBD2 matches 9 bases. V shed 3 bases and J 4 bases; nucleotides not matched to a gene: 4. The CDR3 is 14 amino acids. CDR1 SEHNR and CDR2 FQNEAQ come from the germline V gene (reference sequence). The CDR3 region has the DNA TGTGCCAGCAGCTTGCTAGCGGGGACTTACGAGCAGTACTTC. It is translated as CASSLLAGTYEQYF.

The chain joins TRBV4-1 to TRBJ2-7; D not certain. This CDR3 region has 17 residues. From germline, CDR1 is MGHRA and CDR2 YSYEKL. The V and J ends lost 4 bases and 5 bases respectively, with 24 bases between them. The CDR3, as DNA: TGCGCCAGCAGCCGAGACCCGGACCGAGACCGGCCCGACGAGCAGTACTTC. The encoded protein is CASSRDPDRDRPDEQYF.

The chain carries TRBV27 and TRBJ1-6; 8 positions agree with TRBD1. V lost 6 bases and J lost 5; bases outside the gene matches: 6. This CDR3 has 15 residues. Per germline, CDR1 MNHEY and CDR2 SMNVEV (reference sequence). Here the CDR3 reads CASSRTGFHNSPLHF. Written as DNA, the CDR3 is TGTGCCAGCAGCCGGACAGGGTTTCATAATTCACCCCTCCACTTT.

CDR3: CASRSDNYGYTF. In DNA form, the CDR3 reads TGCGCCAGCAGATCGGACAACTATGGCTACACCTTC. The chain couples TRBV5-1 to TRBJ1-2; D uncertain. Germline CDR1 is SGHRS and CDR2 is YFSETQ. V shed 5 bases and J shed 2 bases, with 7 bases lying between them. The CDR3 extends over 12 amino acids.

J is TRBJ1-1 and V is TRBV9, with TRBD1 identical over 10 bases. CDR1 SGDLS and CDR2 YYNGEE come from the germline V gene. CDR3 length: 16 residues. The V and J ends lost 0 bases and 0 bases, in that order; junction bases with no gene match: 2. CDR3 nucleotide sequence: TGTGCCAGCAGCGTAGGACAGGGGGCCTTGAACACTGAAGCTTTCTTT. Amino acids: CASSVGQGALNTEAFF.

The chain carries TRBV7-9 and TRBJ1-2; tentative D call: TRBD1 (6 bases). The CDR3 is 15 residues long. V was cut by 2 bases and J by 4 bases, with 14 bases left in between. Germline V gene lookup returns CDR1 SEHNR and CDR2 FQNEAQ (reference sequence). In DNA form, the CDR3 reads TGTGCCAGCAGCTTATTGGGGGGCGCCCTCTATGGCTACACCTTC. Its translation: CASSLLGGALYGYTF.

This chain joins TRBV2 and TRBJ2-2; TRBD1 aligns across 8 bases. Looked up from germline, CDR1 is SNHLY and CDR2 is FYNNEI. The V segment lost 8 bases and the J segment 7 bases; nucleotides outside the gene matches: 12. This CDR3 has 15 residues. CDR3 bases: TGTGCCAGCCTTCTCGAGGCAGGGGGCAACGGGGAGCTGTTTTTT. It translates to CASLLEAGGNGELFF.

The gene calls are TRBV5-4 and TRBJ2-3; unclear D gene. The CDR3 extends over 13 amino acids. With 4 bases removed from V and 2 bases from J, the gap between germline ends came to 8 bases. In germline, CDR1 is SGHNT, CDR2 YYREEE (reference sequence). CDR3 region: CASSGSVTDTQYF. CDR3 sequence (DNA): TGTGCCAGCAGCGGATCCGTCACAGATACGCAGTATTTT.

The V call is TRBV9, the J call TRBJ2-1; D is unresolved. This CDR3 spans 15 amino acids. CDR1 is SGDLS, CDR2 YYNGEE, per germline. V was trimmed by 3 bases and J by 5 bases, leaving 15 bases between them. The CDR3 loop is CASSERIYPHNEQFF. The CDR3 DNA follows: TGTGCCAGCAGCGAACGGATCTACCCTCACAATGAGCAGTTCTTC.

CDR3 DNA: TGTGCCAGCAGTTGGAGCCAGGCCCTTCTAGGCGAAGCTTTCTTT. This encodes CASSWSQALLGEAFF. The rearrangement joins TRBV27 to TRBJ1-1; D call uncertain. The CDR3 covers 15 residues. In germline, CDR1 is MNHEY, CDR2 SMNVEV (reference sequence). V shed 4 bases and J shed 8 bases, with 20 bases lying between them.